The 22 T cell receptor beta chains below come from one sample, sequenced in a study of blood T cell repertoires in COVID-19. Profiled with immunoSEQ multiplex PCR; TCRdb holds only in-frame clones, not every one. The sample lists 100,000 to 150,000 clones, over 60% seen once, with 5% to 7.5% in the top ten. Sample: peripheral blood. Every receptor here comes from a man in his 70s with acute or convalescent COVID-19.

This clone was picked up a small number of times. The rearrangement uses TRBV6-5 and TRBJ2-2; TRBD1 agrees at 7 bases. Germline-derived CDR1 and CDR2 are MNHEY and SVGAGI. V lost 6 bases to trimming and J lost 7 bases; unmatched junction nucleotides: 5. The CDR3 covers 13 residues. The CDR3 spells CASRRGQYGELFF. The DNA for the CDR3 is TGTGCCAGCAGGAGGGGACAGTACGGGGAGCTGTTTTTT.

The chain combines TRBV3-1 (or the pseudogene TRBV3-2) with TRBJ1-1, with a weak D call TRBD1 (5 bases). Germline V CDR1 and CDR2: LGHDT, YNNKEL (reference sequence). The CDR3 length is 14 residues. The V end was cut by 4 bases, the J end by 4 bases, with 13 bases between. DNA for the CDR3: TGTGCCAGCAGCCCCCAGGTAGGGGTCACTGAAGCTTTCTTT. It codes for CASSPQVGVTEAFF.

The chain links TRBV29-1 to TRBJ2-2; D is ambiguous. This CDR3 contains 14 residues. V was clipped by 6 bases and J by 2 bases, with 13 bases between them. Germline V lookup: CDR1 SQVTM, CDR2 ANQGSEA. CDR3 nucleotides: TGCAGCGTCGAGATTGGGCTTAACACCGGGGAGCTGTTTTTT. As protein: CSVEIGLNTGELFF.

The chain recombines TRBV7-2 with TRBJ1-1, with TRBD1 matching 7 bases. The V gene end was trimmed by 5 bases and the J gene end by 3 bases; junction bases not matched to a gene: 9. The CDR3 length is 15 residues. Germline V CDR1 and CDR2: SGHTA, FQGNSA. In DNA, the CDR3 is TGTGCCAGCAGCCGCCAGGGGGGTTCGGACACTGAAGCTTTCTTT. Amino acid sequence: CASSRQGGSDTEAFF.

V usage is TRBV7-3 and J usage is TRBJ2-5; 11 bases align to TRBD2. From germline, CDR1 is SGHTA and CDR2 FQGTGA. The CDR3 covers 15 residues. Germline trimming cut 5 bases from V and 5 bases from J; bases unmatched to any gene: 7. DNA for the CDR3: TGTGCCAGCAGCGTTAGCGGGGGGGCGTTGGAGACCCAGTACTTC. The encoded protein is CASSVSGGALETQYF.

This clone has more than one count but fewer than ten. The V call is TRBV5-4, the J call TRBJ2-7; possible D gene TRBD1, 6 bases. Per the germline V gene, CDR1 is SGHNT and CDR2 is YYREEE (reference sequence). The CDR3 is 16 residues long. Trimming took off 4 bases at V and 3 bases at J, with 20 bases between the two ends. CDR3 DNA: TGTGCCAGCAGCACGTTACAGGGTTCCCATCTCTACGAGCAGTACTTC. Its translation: CASSTLQGSHLYEQYF.

For the CDR3, the DNA is TGTGCCAGCAGCTGGGGACTAGCGGGAGCCTACGAGCAGTACTTC. Translated, it gives CASSWGLAGAYEQYF. This chain connects TRBV7-2 to TRBJ2-7; TRBD2 matches at 14 bases. The CDR3 spans 15 residues. Germline CDR1 reads SGHTA; CDR2 reads FQGNSA. The V and J ends lost 4 bases and 2 bases, in that order; junction bases with no gene match: 1.

Written as DNA, the CDR3 is TGCGCCAGCAGCAAGGACAGGGTGGGGAACACTGAAGCTTTCTTT. The encoded protein is CASSKDRVGNTEAFF. This chain connects TRBV5-1 to TRBJ1-1; 8 nucleotides align to TRBD1. The CDR3 consists of 15 residues. In germline, CDR1 is SGHRS, CDR2 YFSETQ. The J segment lost 1 base and the V segment lost 4 bases, leaving 6 bases of the junction unmatched.

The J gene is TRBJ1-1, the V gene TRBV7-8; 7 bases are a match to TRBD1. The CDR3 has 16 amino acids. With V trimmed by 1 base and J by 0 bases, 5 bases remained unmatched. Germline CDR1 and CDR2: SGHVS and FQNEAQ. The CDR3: CASSLGRGAMNTEAFF. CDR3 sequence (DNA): TGTGCCAGCAGCTTAGGCAGGGGGGCTATGAACACTGAAGCTTTCTTT.

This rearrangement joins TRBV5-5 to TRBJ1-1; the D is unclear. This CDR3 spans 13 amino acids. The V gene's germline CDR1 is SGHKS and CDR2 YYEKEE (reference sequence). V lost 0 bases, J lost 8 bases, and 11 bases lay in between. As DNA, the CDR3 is TGTGCCAGCAGCTTGGCGGGGAGCAGGGAAGCTTTCTTT. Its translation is CASSLAGSREAFF.

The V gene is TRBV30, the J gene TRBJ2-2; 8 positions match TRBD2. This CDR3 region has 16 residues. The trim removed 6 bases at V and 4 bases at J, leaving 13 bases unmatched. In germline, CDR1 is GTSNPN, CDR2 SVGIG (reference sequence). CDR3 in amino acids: CACWGRGGLGTGELFF. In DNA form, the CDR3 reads TGTGCCTGCTGGGGCCGGGGGGGGCTCGGCACCGGGGAGCTGTTTTTT.

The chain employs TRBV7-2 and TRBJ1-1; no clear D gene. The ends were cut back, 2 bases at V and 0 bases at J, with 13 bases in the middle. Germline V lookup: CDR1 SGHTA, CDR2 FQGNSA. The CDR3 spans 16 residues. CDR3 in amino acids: CASSLQSVGVNTEAFF. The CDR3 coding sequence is TGTGCCAGCAGCTTACAGTCTGTTGGAGTGAACACTGAAGCTTTCTTT. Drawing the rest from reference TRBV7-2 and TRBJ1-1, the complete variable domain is GAGVSQSPSNKVTEKGKDVELRCDPISGHTALYWYRQSLGQGLEFLIYFQGNSAPDKSGLPSDRFSAERTGGSVSTLTIQRTQQEDSAVYLCASSLQSVGVNTEAFFGQGTRLTVV.

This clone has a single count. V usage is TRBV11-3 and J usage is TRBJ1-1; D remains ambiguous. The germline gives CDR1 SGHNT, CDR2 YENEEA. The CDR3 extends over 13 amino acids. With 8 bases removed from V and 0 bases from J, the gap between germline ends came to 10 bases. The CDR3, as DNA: TGTGCCAGCGCTTTCTTAGTGAACACTGAAGCTTTCTTT. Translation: CASAFLVNTEAFF.

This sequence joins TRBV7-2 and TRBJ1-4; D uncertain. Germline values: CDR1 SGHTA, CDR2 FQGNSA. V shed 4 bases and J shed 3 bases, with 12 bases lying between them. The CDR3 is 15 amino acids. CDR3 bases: TGTGCCAGCAGCTCCGCCCGGAGGCCTAATGAAAAACTGTTTTTT. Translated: CASSSARRPNEKLFF.

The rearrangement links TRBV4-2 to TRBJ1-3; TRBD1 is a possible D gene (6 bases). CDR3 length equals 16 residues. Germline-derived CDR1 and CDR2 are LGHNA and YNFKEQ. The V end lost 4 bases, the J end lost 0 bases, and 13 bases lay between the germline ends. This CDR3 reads CASSLRQDSSGNTIYF. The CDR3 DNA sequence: TGTGCCAGCAGCCTACGACAGGATAGCTCTGGAAACACCATATATTTT.

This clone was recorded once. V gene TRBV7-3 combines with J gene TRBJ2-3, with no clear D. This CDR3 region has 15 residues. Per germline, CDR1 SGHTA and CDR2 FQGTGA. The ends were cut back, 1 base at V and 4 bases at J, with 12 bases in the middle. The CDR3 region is CASSLMPETADTQYF. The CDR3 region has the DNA TGTGCCAGCAGCTTAATGCCCGAAACGGCAGATACGCAGTATTTT.

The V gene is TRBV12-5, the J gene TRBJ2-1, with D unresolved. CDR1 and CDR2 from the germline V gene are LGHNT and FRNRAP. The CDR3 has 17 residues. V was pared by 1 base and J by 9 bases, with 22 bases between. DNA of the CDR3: TGTGCTAGTGGTTTGGCCTTACAGAGTACATCCTTGCGTGAGCAGTTCTTC. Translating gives CASGLALQSTSLREQFF. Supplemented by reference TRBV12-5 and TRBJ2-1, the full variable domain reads DARVTQTPRHKVTEMGQEVTMRCQPILGHNTVFWYRQTMMQGLELLAYFRNRAPLDDSGMPKDRFSAEMPDATLATLKIQPSEPRDSAVYFCASGLALQSTSLREQFFGPGTRLTVL.

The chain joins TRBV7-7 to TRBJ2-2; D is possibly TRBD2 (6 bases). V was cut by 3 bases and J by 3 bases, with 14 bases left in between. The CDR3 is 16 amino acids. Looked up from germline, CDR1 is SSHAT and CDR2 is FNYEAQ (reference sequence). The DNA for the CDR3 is TGTGCCAGCAGCTTCCGACTAGAGGTCGACACCGGGGAGCTGTTTTTT. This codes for CASSFRLEVDTGELFF.

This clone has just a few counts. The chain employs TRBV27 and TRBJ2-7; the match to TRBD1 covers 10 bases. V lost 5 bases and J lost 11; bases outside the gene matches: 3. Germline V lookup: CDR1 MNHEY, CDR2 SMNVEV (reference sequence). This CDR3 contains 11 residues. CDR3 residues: CASSRGQGEYF. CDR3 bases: TGTGCCAGCAGTCGCGGACAGGGGGAGTACTTC.

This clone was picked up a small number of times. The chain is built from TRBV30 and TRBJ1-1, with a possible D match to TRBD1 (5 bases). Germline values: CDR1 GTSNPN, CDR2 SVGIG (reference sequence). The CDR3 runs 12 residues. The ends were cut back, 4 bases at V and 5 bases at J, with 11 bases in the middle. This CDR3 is CAWKVRVTEAFF. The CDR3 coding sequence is TGTGCCTGGAAAGTCAGGGTAACTGAAGCTTTCTTT.

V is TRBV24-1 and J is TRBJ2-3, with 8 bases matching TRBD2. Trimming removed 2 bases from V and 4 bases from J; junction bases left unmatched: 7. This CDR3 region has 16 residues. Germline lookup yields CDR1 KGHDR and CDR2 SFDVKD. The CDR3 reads CATSDWGGRSPDTQYF. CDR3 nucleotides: TGTGCCACCAGTGATTGGGGCGGGAGGTCTCCAGATACGCAGTATTTT.

DNA of the CDR3: TGTGCCAGCAGCCCATCGCAGGGTGCGACCGGGGAGCTGTTTTTT. Translating gives CASSPSQGATGELFF. The rearrangement joins TRBV9 to TRBJ2-2; D perhaps matches TRBD1 (5 bases). V gave up 4 bases and J gave up 5 bases, with 15 bases separating them. The germline CDR1 and CDR2 sequences are SGDLS and YYNGEE. The CDR3 totals 15 residues.